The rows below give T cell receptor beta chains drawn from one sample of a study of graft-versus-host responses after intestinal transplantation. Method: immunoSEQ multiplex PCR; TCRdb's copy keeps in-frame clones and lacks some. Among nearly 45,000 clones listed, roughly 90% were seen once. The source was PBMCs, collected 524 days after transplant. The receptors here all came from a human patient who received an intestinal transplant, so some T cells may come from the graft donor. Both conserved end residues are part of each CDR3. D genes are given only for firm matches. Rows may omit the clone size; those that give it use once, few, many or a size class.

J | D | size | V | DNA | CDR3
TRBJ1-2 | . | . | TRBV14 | TGTGCCAGCAGCCTGAGACAAGGAACTCCCTATGGCTACACCTTC | CASSLRQGTPYGYTF
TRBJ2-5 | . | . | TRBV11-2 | TGTGCCAGCAGCCACAGGGTTGGGGAGCAGTACTTC | CASSHRVGEQYF
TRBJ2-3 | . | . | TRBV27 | TGTGCCAGCAGTTTATTAGCCAGCACAGATACGCAGTATTTT | CASSLLASTDTQYF
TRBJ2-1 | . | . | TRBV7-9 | TGTGCCAGCAGCTTATACCCAGCTAGATACAATGAGCAGTTCTTC | CASSLYPARYNEQFF
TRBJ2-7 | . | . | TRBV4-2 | TGTGCCAGCAGCCAAGAAGGTGCGGGAACTAGGACCTACGAGCAGTACTTC | CASSQEGAGTRTYEQYF
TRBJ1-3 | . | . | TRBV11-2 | TGTGCCAGCAGCTTATCAGGGGCCGGCGGAAACACCATATATTTT | CASSLSGAGGNTIYF
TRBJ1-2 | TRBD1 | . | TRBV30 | TGTGCCTGGAGGGGACAGGGAGAAAATGGCTACACCTTC | CAWRGQGENGYTF
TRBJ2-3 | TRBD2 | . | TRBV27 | TGTGCCAGCAGTTTATCGGGGCTAGCGGGAAAGGCAGATACGCAGTATTTT | CASSLSGLAGKADTQYF
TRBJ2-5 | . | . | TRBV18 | TGTGCCAGCTCACCTCTCCCTAGACAGGAACAAGAGACCCAGTACTTC | CASSPLPRQEQETQYF
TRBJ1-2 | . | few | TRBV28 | TGTGCCAGCAGTGGGGTGGAAAACTATGGCTACACCTTC | CASSGVENYGYTF
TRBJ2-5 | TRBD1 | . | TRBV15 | TGTGCCACCAGCAGGGGGGACAGAAAAGAGACCCAGTACTTC | CATSRGDRKETQYF
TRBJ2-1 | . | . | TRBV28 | TGTGCCAGCAGTTTACAGTGGGGCAACAATGAGCAGTTCTTC | CASSLQWGNNEQFF
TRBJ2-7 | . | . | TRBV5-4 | TGTGCCAGCAGCTTATGGGGGCGCGACGAGCAGTACTTC | CASSLWGRDEQYF
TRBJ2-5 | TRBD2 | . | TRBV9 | TGTGCCAGCAGCGCGCTAGCGGGAGACCAAGAGACCCAGTACTTC | CASSALAGDQETQYF
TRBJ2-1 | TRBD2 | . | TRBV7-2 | TGTGCCAGCAGCTATAGCGGGAGTGGTGCGGATGAGCAGTTCTTC | CASSYSGSGADEQFF
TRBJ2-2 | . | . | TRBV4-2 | TGTGCCAGCAGCCCATTCGGGGGGCTAGTAGGCACCGGGGAGCTGTTTTTT | CASSPFGGLVGTGELFF
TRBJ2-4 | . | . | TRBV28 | TGTGCCACCAGGGAAGCCAAAAACATTCAGTACTTC | CATREAKNIQYF
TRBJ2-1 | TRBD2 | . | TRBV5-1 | TGCGCCAGCAGCTTGGCGAGCGGGGGCTCCTACAATGAGCAGTTCTTC | CASSLASGGSYNEQFF
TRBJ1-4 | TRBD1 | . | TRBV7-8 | TGTGCCAGCAGCTCCCGTCACCTTACAGGGGGATCTACAACTAATGAAAAACTGTTTTTT | CASSSRHLTGGSTTNEKLFF
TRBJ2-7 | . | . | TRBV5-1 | TGCGCCAGCAGCTTGGGTCAGGGGGGACTCTACGAGCAGTACTTC | CASSLGQGGLYEQYF
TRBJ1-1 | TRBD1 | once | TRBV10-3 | TGTGCCATCGCCTCCCAGGGGGTAAAGACTGAAGCTTTCTTT | CAIASQGVKTEAFF
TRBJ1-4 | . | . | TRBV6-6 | TGTGCCAGCAGTACAAGACAGGTGGCTGAAAAACTGTTTTTT | CASSTRQVAEKLFF
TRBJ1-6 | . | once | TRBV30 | TGTGCCTGGAGTGTTGGGCAGAATGGTTCACCCCTCCACTTT | CAWSVGQNGSPLHF
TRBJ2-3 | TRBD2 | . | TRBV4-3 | TGCGCCAGCAGCCAAGATGGGGGCACTAGCGGGAGGATGACAGATACGCAGTATTTT | CASSQDGGTSGRMTDTQYF
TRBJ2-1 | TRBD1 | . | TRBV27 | TGTGCCAGCAGTTTATGGACAGGCAATGAGCAGTTCTTC | CASSLWTGNEQFF
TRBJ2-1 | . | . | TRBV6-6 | TGTGCCAGCAACAGAGGGGCGGACAATGAGCAGTTCTTC | CASNRGADNEQFF
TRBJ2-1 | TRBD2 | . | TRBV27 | TGTGCCAGCAGCATGCCAAGCGGGAGTGGTTCCTACAATGAGCAGTTCTTC | CASSMPSGSGSYNEQFF
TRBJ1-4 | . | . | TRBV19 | TGTGCCAGTAGTATTGTACAGGATAATGAAAAACTGTTTTTT | CASSIVQDNEKLFF
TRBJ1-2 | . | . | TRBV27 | TGTGCCAGCAGTTTCCGGCAGGTTCCCGCCAACTATGGCTACACCTTC | CASSFRQVPANYGYTF
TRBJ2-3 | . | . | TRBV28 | TGTGCCAGCAGTTTAATGGACATGGGTGGCACAGATACGCAGTATTTT | CASSLMDMGGTDTQYF
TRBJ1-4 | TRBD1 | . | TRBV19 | TGTGCCAGTAGTATACCCCGGGACAGGGGATTCGCAACTAATGAAAAACTGTTTTTT | CASSIPRDRGFATNEKLFF
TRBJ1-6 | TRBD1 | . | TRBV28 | TGTGCCAGCACCCCCCAACGGACAGGGGGATCACCCCTCCACTTT | CASTPQRTGGSPLHF
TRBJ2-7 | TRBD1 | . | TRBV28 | TGTGCCCGCACCTCTAATCCGGACAGGGCCTACGAGCAGTACTTC | CARTSNPDRAYEQYF
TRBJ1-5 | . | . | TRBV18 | TGTGCCAGCTCACCATCCGCCTTAAGCAATCAGCCCCAGCATTTT | CASSPSALSNQPQHF
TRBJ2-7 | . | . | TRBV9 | TGTGCCAGCAGCGTAGAAGATAGCCGTAACGAGCAGTACTTC | CASSVEDSRNEQYF
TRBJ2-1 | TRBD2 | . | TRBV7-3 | TGTGCCAGCAGCTTAAGTTCTTTTGAGGCTAGCGGGAGGGGGTACAATGAGCAGTTCTTC | CASSLSSFEASGRGYNEQFF
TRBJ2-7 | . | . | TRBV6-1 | TGTGCCAGCAGTGAATTCCTGGGGGGATCCGCCTACGAGCAGTACTTC | CASSEFLGGSAYEQYF
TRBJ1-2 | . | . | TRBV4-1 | TGCGCCAGCAGCCAGGCCGAGGGGGCTAACTATGGCTACACCTTC | CASSQAEGANYGYTF
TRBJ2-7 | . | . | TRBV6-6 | TGTGCCAGCAGTTACGGGCCCCGCTCCTACGAGCAGTACTTC | CASSYGPRSYEQYF
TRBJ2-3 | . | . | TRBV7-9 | TGTGCCAGCAGCTTAGGAAGTACAGATACGCAGTATTTT | CASSLGSTDTQYF
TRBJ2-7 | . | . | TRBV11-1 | TGTGCCAGCAGCTTCGTCAGGGATCACGAGCAGTACTTC | CASSFVRDHEQYF
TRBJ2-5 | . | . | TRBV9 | TGTGCCAGCAGCGTAGGGCCAGGCCCCAGGGAGACCCAGTACTTC | CASSVGPGPRETQYF
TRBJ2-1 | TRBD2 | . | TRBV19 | TGTGCCAGTAGTATAGGACTAGCGGGAGGGTTCAATGAGCAGTTCTTC | CASSIGLAGGFNEQFF
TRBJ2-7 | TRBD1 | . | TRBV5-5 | TGTGCCAGCAGCGCCGGGACAGGGGGCCCCAATGCGTACGAGCAGTACTTC | CASSAGTGGPNAYEQYF
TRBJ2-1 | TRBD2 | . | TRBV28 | TGTGCCAGCAGTTTCAGGTTATCCGCTAGCGGGACCTACAATGAGCAGTTCTTC | CASSFRLSASGTYNEQFF
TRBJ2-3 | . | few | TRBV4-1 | TGCGCCAGCAGCCAATTCGGGGCCCCCACAGATACGCAGTATTTT | CASSQFGAPTDTQYF
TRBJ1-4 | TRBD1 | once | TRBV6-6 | TGTGCCAGCAGTCCCGGGACAGGGACTGAAAAACTGTTTTTT | CASSPGTGTEKLFF
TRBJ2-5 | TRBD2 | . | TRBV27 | TGTGCCAGCAGTTCCGGGAGGAGCGGGAATCAAGAGACCCAGTACTTC | CASSSGRSGNQETQYF
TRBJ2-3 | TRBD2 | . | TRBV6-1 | TGTGCCAGCAACAGAGCGGGAGGGCCTTTAGATACGCAGTATTTT | CASNRAGGPLDTQYF
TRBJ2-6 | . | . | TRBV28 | TGTGCCAGCAGTTTAAGGGTATTTGGGGCCAACGTCCTGACTTTC | CASSLRVFGANVLTF
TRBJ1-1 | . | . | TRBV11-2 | TGTGCCAGCAGCTTACAGGCGGACGGCACTGAAGCTTTCTTT | CASSLQADGTEAFF
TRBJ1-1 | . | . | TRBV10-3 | TGTGCCATCAGTATGGGGTGGGCAGGTTCGAACACTGAAGCTTTCTTT | CAISMGWAGSNTEAFF
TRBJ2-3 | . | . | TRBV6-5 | TGTGCCAGTAGACAGTACACAGATACGCAGTATTTT | CASRQYTDTQYF
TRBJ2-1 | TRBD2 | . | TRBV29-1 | TGCAGCGTTGAAAAAGGAAGGGCGGGAGGGCCGCATGAGCAGTTCTTC | CSVEKGRAGGPHEQFF
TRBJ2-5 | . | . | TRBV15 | TGTGCCACACGGAACGATTCGACCTGGCAAGAGACCCAGTACTTC | CATRNDSTWQETQYF
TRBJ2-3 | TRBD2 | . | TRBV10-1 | TGCGCCAGCAGTTTAAGCGGGAGATCAGATACGCAGTATTTT | CASSLSGRSDTQYF